Sequencing of this TCR beta chain was carried out in a study of T cells in Graves' hyperthyroidism and ophthalmopathy. Study as a whole: At the time of initial diagnosis and before any treatment, peripheral blood was collected. Study-level results: Most clonotypes expanded in thyroid above 0.001 were likewise present in blood.

Pregnant or lactating patients were excluded, as were those with uncontrolled infection or other autoimmune disease. Amplification targeted TCR beta CDR3 regions from RNA transcripts. A set of HTBI primers served as the primers for a first-round RT-PCR of the TCR CDR3. TCRdb called the multiplex PCR reads again in MiXCR, with one record for every CDR3 protein. The sample records some 760,000 distinct CDR3 sequences, 12% to 15% being singletons. This clonotype has just a few counts. Its antigen is still unknown. The sequence was collected from a woman between 18 and 30 years old with Graves' hyperthyroidism. The sequenced material came from blood.

In DNA, the CDR3 is TGCGCCAGCAACCCCCGGGACAGGGGATCCCACGAGCAGTACTTC. Amino acid sequence: CASNPRDRGSHEQYF. J is TRBJ2-7 and V is TRBV5-1; 10 bases are shared with TRBD1. The trim removed 6 bases at V and 5 bases at J, leaving 11 bases unmatched. Looked up from germline, CDR1 is SGHRS and CDR2 is YFSETQ. The CDR3 consists of 15 residues.